These 2 T cell receptor beta chains came from one sample sequenced in a study of shared clonotypes between healthy human individuals. Here immunoSEQ multiplex PCR was the method, and the copy in TCRdb shows in-frame clones only, minus some. Found here are 450,000 to 550,000 clones, about four fifths of them singletons; the top ten hold 10% to 15%. The source material was PBMCs. These receptors were obtained from a woman in her thirties or forties in good health. Some clones in this sample may be carry-over from other donors' samples.

The V gene is TRBV30, the J gene TRBJ1-5, with TRBD1 as a possible D gene (5 bases). Germline CDR1 is GTSNPN and CDR2 is SVGIG (reference sequence). V lost 5 bases and J 0 bases, leaving 14 bases between the germline ends. There are 15 residues in the CDR3. CDR3 loop: CAWARGQYSNQPQHF. For the CDR3, the DNA is TGTGCCTGGGCGAGAGGACAATATAGCAATCAGCCCCAGCATTTT.

The CDR3 loop is CASSNGPPILRRYTF. CDR3 bases: TGTGCCAGCAGTAATGGACCCCCAATTTTGAGGCGCTACACCTTC. The J gene is TRBJ1-2, the V gene TRBV28; D is uncertain. The V end lost 5 bases, the J end lost 9 bases, and 22 bases lay between the germline ends. This CDR3 is 15 amino acids long. Germline V gives CDR1 MDHEN, CDR2 SYDVKM.